This T cell receptor beta chain stems from a study of shared clonotypes between healthy human individuals. V was pared by 0 bases and J by 6 bases, with 5 bases between. Looked up from germline, CDR1 is MNHEY and CDR2 is SVGAGI. This CDR3 is 13 amino acids long. Method: immunoSEQ multiplex PCR; TCRdb's copy keeps in-frame clones and lacks some. The sample lists 800,000 to 950,000 clones; approximately 96% were seen once. With respect to this clone: The sample holds other DNA sequences that translate to the same CDR3.

Terminally differentiated effector memory CD45RA+ cells were excluded from the naive CD8 cells, which were CD45RO-negative and positively selected for CCR7. The receptor's source is a man aged 25 to 40 in good health. The V gene is TRBV6-5, the J gene TRBJ2-2, with no clear D. Sequencing input: naive CD8+ T cells sorted from blood. CDR3 bases: TGTGCCAGCAGTTACTCGAGCGCCGGGGAGCTGTTTTTT. Its translation is CASSYSSAGELFF.